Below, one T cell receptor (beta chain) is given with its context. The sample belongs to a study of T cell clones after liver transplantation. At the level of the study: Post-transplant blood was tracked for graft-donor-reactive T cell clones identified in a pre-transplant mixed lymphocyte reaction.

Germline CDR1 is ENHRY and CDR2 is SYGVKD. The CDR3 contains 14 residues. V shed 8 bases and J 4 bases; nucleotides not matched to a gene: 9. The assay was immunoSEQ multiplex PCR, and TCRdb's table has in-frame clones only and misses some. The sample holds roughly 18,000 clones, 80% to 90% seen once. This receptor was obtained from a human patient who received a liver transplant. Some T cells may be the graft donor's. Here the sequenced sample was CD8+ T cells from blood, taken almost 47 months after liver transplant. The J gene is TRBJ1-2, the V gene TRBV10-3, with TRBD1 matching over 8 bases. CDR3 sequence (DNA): TGTGCCATCTCCGCGCAGGGGGCTCTCTATGGCTACACCTTC. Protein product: CAISAQGALYGYTF.